This TCR beta chain was documented in a study of T cell clonotyping in hematopoietic cell transplantation. Only in-frame clones appear in the TCRdb table, and some are missing; sequencing was by immunoSEQ multiplex PCR. The data show 3,000 to 4,000 clones, 95% seen once. Sample time point: recipient sample about 28 days before transplant, after cytoreduction. Germline V CDR1 and CDR2: MDHEN, SYDVKM. The V and J ends lost 8 bases and 3 bases respectively, with 15 bases between them. This CDR3 is 14 amino acids long. The chain employs TRBV28 and TRBJ2-3, with D perhaps matching TRBD1 or TRBD2 (5 bases each). Sequencing used peripheral blood mononuclear cells, obtained before stem cell transplant. The receptor's source is a woman between 45 and 65 years old with chronic myeloid leukemia. Some clones in this sample may be carry-over from other donors' samples. The CDR3, as DNA: TGTGCCAGCGTATGGGGGAGCTCAACAGATACGCAGTATTTT. It encodes CASVWGSSTDTQYF.